This T cell receptor beta chain was retrieved from a study of blood T cell repertoires in COVID-19. Study-level information: Donors in the United States, Italy and Spain gave samples during acute or convalescent COVID-19. T cells, B-cell-depleted T cells, or PBMCs provided the cDNA or gDNA that served as material.

Trimming took 11 bases from V and 5 from J; bases not matched to a gene: 9. In germline, CDR1 is ENHRY, CDR2 SYGVKD. The CDR3 totals 14 residues. In the original analysis: Reference gene primer amplification gave estimated nucleated cell counts. Profiling relied on immunoSEQ multiplex PCR, and the TCRdb table lists in-frame clones only, not all of them. That table supplies the V and J calls and clone size; D and trimming were determined from the DNA. The data contain 150,000 to 200,000 clones, 80% to 90% of them singletons. This clone was detected only a few times. This clonotype was sampled from a man aged 18 to 35 with active or convalescent COVID-19. Sequenced input: peripheral blood. V gene TRBV10-3 combines with J gene TRBJ2-1, with 10 bases that match TRBD1. The chain's CDR3 is CAPMDRGDNNEQFF. CDR3 bases: TGTGCCCCGATGGACAGGGGGGACAACAATGAGCAGTTCTTC.